The rows below give T cell receptor beta chains drawn from one sample of a study of blood T cells in healthy people across ages. Via MiXCR, TCRdb re-called the 5' RACE reads, giving one row per CDR3 protein. The sample carries 1.8 million or so distinct CDR3 sequences, about two fifths recorded once. The sequencing sample was made of blood. These receptors originate from a human donor in good health. CDR3s include the opening cysteine and the closing phenylalanine or tryptophan. D genes are given only for firm matches. The size of a clone is reported for some rows only, either as once, few or many, or as a class for expanded clones.

d_call	v_call	clone_size	j_call	cdr3_aa	cdr3_nt
TRBD1	TRBV5-1	.	TRBJ2-7	CASSSTGQGDSEQYF	TGCGCCAGCAGCTCGACCGGACAGGGGGACTCCGAGCAGTACTTC
.	TRBV3-1	.	TRBJ1-4	CASSPEEGGEKLFF	TGTGCCAGCAGCCCGGAGGAGGGGGGAGAAAAACTGTTTTTT
.	TRBV5-1	.	TRBJ2-1	CACSLGVFGDEQFF	TGCGCCTGCAGCTTGGGGGTATTCGGGGATGAGCAGTTCTTC
TRBD1	TRBV6-5	.	TRBJ2-1	CASSGTGDGNEQFF	TGTGCCAGCAGTGGGACAGGGGATGGCAATGAGCAGTTCTTC
.	TRBV12-3/TRBV12-4	few	TRBJ2-7	CASSLYVGAGMSSGEQYF	TGTGCCAGCAGTTTATATGTTGGGGCAGGGATGTCATCTGGCGAGCAGTACTTC
TRBD1	TRBV4-3	.	TRBJ2-7	CASSQDGTGPGEQYF	TGCGCCAGCAGCCAAGATGGGACAGGGCCAGGCGAGCAGTACTTC
.	TRBV4-3	many	TRBJ2-3	CASSQDPLPTDTQYF	TGCGCCAGCAGCCAAGACCCCCTTCCCACAGATACGCAGTATTTT
.	TRBV9	.	TRBJ2-7	CASSPQGYKLSYEQYF	TGTGCCAGCAGCCCACAGGGCTATAAACTCTCCTACGAGCAGTACTTC
.	TRBV7-2	few	TRBJ1-1	CASSLTAGKNTEAFF	TGTGCCAGCAGCTTAACCGCGGGGAAGAACACTGAAGCTTTCTTT
.	TRBV7-2	many	TRBJ2-3	CASSLGLGGTDTQYF	TGTGCCAGCAGCTTAGGTCTGGGGGGCACAGATACGCAGTATTTT
.	TRBV29-1	few	TRBJ2-1	CSGLEYNEQFF	TGCAGCGGATTGGAGTACAATGAGCAGTTCTTC
.	TRBV14	few	TRBJ2-7	CASSQVTDPYEQYF	TGTGCCAGCAGCCAAGTAACTGACCCGTACGAGCAGTACTTC
TRBD2	TRBV7-2	.	TRBJ2-1	CASSKTSGVYNEQFF	TGTGCCAGCAGCAAGACTAGCGGGGTTTACAATGAGCAGTTCTTC
TRBD2	TRBV20-1	few	TRBJ2-5	CSASVGASGTQETQYF	TGCAGTGCTAGCGTAGGCGCTAGCGGCACCCAAGAGACCCAGTACTTC
.	TRBV4-3	few	TRBJ2-6	CASSQEGRGSGANVLTF	TGCGCCAGCAGCCAAGAGGGCCGGGGCTCTGGGGCCAACGTCCTGACTTTC
.	TRBV6-7	.	TRBJ2-2	CASRSDCNTGELFF	TGTGCCAGCAGATCCGACTGCAACACCGGGGAGCTGTTTTTT
TRBD1	TRBV4-1	few	TRBJ2-7	CASSQIRGRLYEQYF	TGCGCCAGCAGCCAAATCAGGGGGCGATTGTACGAGCAGTACTTC
.	TRBV29-1	few	TRBJ2-1	CSALSWQSGEQFF	TGCAGCGCCCTAAGCTGGCAGTCGGGCGAGCAGTTCTTC
.	TRBV12-3/TRBV12-4	.	TRBJ1-5	CASSFGVDQPRHF	TGTGCCAGCAGTTTCGGGGTGGATCAGCCCCGGCATTTT
.	TRBV9	.	TRBJ1-2	CASSVLTGLSYGYTF	TGTGCCAGCAGCGTATTAACCGGCCTCAGCTATGGCTACACCTTC
.	TRBV6-5	.	TRBJ1-2	CASSYSVPVGSGYTF	TGTGCCAGCAGTTACTCGGTGCCGGTAGGGAGTGGCTACACCTTC
.	TRBV20-1	.	TRBJ2-1	CSAPSRGEQFF	TGCAGTGCTCCCAGTCGGGGTGAGCAGTTCTTC
TRBD2	TRBV6-5	few	TRBJ2-1	CASSYSSLLAGDNEQFF	TGTGCCAGCAGTTACTCGTCACTACTAGCGGGGGACAATGAGCAGTTCTTC
.	TRBV20-1	.	TRBJ2-3	CSAGRLGSDTQYF	TGCAGTGCTGGAAGACTTGGCTCGGATACGCAGTATTTT
.	TRBV27	few	TRBJ1-1	CASSFSGTPGTEAFF	TGTGCCAGCAGTTTCTCTGGGACCCCGGGCACTGAAGCTTTCTTT
.	TRBV2	once	TRBJ1-2	CASNDRNDGYTF	TGTGCCAGCAACGACAGGAATGATGGCTACACCTTC
TRBD1	TRBV4-2	.	TRBJ1-3	CASSQSGGPGNTIYF	TGTGCCAGCAGCCAATCAGGGGGCCCTGGAAACACCATATATTTT
TRBD1	TRBV11-2	.	TRBJ1-6	CASSWGQGHNSPLHF	TGTGCCAGCAGCTGGGGACAGGGGCATAATTCACCCCTCCACTTT
.	TRBV29-1	few	TRBJ1-2	CSVPRDHGYTF	TGCAGCGTTCCTCGGGACCATGGCTACACCTTC